These 10 T cell receptor beta chains share one sample of origin, sequenced in a study of neoadjuvant nivolumab and ipilimumab in lung cancer. Libraries were prepared by immunoSEQ multiplex PCR; TCRdb keeps only in-frame clonotypes and omits some of them. Of fewer than 35,000 clones listed, around 90% are singletons. The starting material was peripheral blood, obtained after neoadjuvant nivolumab, alone or with ipilimumab, at or shortly before surgery. These receptors were collected from an adult with non-small cell lung cancer.

This clone has a single count. The chain couples TRBV5-1 to TRBJ2-7, with 7 positions matching TRBD1. The J segment lost 0 bases and the V segment lost 3 bases, leaving 6 bases of the junction unmatched. Germline V gene lookup returns CDR1 SGHRS and CDR2 YFSETQ. The CDR3 length is 15 residues. Here the CDR3 DNA reads TGCGCCAGCAGCTGGGGACAGCCAAGCTCCTACGAGCAGTACTTC. Its protein is CASSWGQPSSYEQYF.

The chain uses TRBV15 and TRBJ1-3; maybe TRBD1 (6 bases). Between the trimmed V and J ends, which lost 5 bases and 1 base, there was a span of 12 bases. The CDR3 is 15 amino acids. The germline gives CDR1 LNHNV, CDR2 YYDKDF (reference sequence). The CDR3 loop is CATSEQGVSGNTIYF. CDR3 in DNA: TGTGCCACCAGCGAACAGGGAGTATCTGGAAACACCATATATTTT. Variable domain in full (rest from reference TRBV15 and TRBJ1-3): DAMVIQNPRYQVTQFGKPVTLSCSQTLNHNVMYWYQQKSSQAPKLLFHYYDKDFNNEADTPDNFQSRRPNTSFCFLDIRSPGLGDTAMYLCATSEQGVSGNTIYFGEGSWLTVV.

The gene calls are TRBV6-1 and TRBJ2-1; D gene unclear. Germline lookup yields CDR1 MNHNS and CDR2 SASEGT. The CDR3 has 11 amino acids. The ends were cut back, 11 bases at V and 1 base at J, with 6 bases in the middle. CDR3 nucleotide sequence: TGTGCCTCAGGTTCCTACAATGAGCAGTTCTTC. Protein: CASGSYNEQFF.

The chain links TRBV15 to TRBJ1-1; possibly TRBD1 for D (6 bases). CDR1 is LNHNV and CDR2 is YYDKDF in the germline V gene (reference sequence). The length of the CDR3 is 14 residues. Trimming removed 1 base from V and 3 bases from J, with 9 bases in between. The CDR3 here is CATSRVAGDTEAFF. The CDR3 region has the DNA TGTGCCACCAGCAGAGTTGCAGGGGACACTGAAGCTTTCTTT.

The chain recombines TRBV10-3 with TRBJ2-1; no clear D. Trimming pared 2 bases from V and 3 bases from J, leaving 5 bases between. CDR1 and CDR2 (germline): ENHRY, SYGVKD. CDR3 length: 13 residues. This CDR3 is CAISEDFYNEQFF. The CDR3 DNA reads as TGTGCCATCAGTGAGGACTTCTACAATGAGCAGTTCTTC.

V usage is TRBV7-3 and J usage is TRBJ2-3; 8 positions match TRBD1. Germline V lookup: CDR1 SGHTA, CDR2 FQGTGA. The CDR3 is 15 residues long. The trim removed 4 bases at V and 4 bases at J, leaving 7 bases unmatched. CDR3 protein: CASSSQGAEADTQYF. In DNA form, the CDR3 reads TGTGCCAGCAGCTCTCAGGGGGCGGAGGCAGATACGCAGTATTTT.

The chain recombines TRBV5-1 with TRBJ2-5; D perhaps matches TRBD2 (6 bases). Between the trimmed V and J ends, which lost 4 bases and 6 bases, there was a span of 13 bases. This CDR3 is built from 13 residues. CDR1 and CDR2 (germline): SGHRS, YFSETQ. The CDR3 DNA is TGCGCCAGCAGCGTTGGGGGGACCCAGACCCAGTACTTC. It yields the protein CASSVGGTQTQYF.

The V call is TRBV4-1, the J call TRBJ2-2; tentative D call: TRBD1 (6 bases). The CDR3 has 15 residues. From germline, CDR1 is MGHRA and CDR2 YSYEKL. V was cut by 1 base and J by 4 bases, with 10 bases left in between. In DNA, the CDR3 is TGCGCCAGCAGCCAAGGTCAGGGGTTCACCGGGGAGCTGTTTTTT. Its protein is CASSQGQGFTGELFF.

In this sample, this clone turned up a few times. The rearrangement links TRBV10-2 to TRBJ2-7, with D maybe TRBD1 (5 bases). CDR3 length: 11 amino acids. Per the germline V gene, CDR1 is WSHSY and CDR2 is SAAADI. Trimming removed 5 bases at V and 11 bases at J, with 13 bases between. The CDR3 spells CASSSRGSKYF. In DNA form, the CDR3 reads TGCGCCAGCAGTTCAAGGGGTTCGAAGTACTTC.

This chain uses TRBV19 with TRBJ1-4, with 7 bases that match TRBD1. The CDR3 covers 15 residues. V lost 3 bases, J lost 4 bases, and 5 bases stayed unmatched. Germline values: CDR1 LNHDA, CDR2 SQIVND (reference sequence). CDR3 DNA: TGTGCCAGTAGTATGCAACAGGGGATTAATGAAAAACTGTTTTTT. Encoded protein: CASSMQQGINEKLFF.